The 16 T cell receptor beta chains below were found in one sample sequenced in a study of CXCR3-negative and CXCR3-positive naive CD8 T cells. UMI labels and 5' RACE were used to prepare the TRB cDNA libraries. TCRdb re-called the 5' RACE reads and shows each CDR3 protein once, DNA omitted. The sample includes about 50,000 distinct CDR3 sequences. Sequenced material: naive CXCR3- CD8+ T cells from blood. Subset noted: CD45RO-CCR7+CD27+CD95- naive CD8+ T cells lacking CXCR3 (TNR3-). Receptors originate from a human donor in good health. Some clones in this sample may be carry-over from other donors' samples.

Here the CDR3 reads CASSYSGGAGYEQFF. The V gene is TRBV27, the J gene TRBJ2-1; TCRdb outputs TRBD2, but without DNA this stays unchecked. This CDR3 spans 15 amino acids. The germline V gene has CDR1 MNHEY and CDR2 SMNVEV (reference sequence).

This chain joins TRBV29-1 and TRBJ2-3. The germline gives CDR1 SQVTM, CDR2 ANQGSEA. This CDR3 has 13 amino acids. The CDR3 sequence: CSVEASGSDTQYF.

This rearrangement joins TRBV7-2 to TRBJ1-1; TCRdb lists TRBD1, though no DNA is available to test this call. Germline loops: CDR1 SGHTA, CDR2 FQGNSA. The CDR3 is 14 residues long. The CDR3 is CASSPGRVSSEAFF.

The CDR3 is CASSPTDGRTEAFF. This chain links TRBV6-4 with TRBJ1-1; TCRdb indicates TRBD1, and absent DNA this call remains unverified. Germline values: CDR1 MRHNA, CDR2 SNTAGT. This CDR3 comprises 14 residues.

This clonotype is classed as medium-sized (0.01 to 0.1%) by frequency. The rearrangement joins TRBV18 to TRBJ2-7; TCRdb calls TRBD1, which cannot be checked without DNA. This CDR3 contains 16 residues. Germline V gene data show CDR1 as KGHSH and CDR2 as LQKENI. The CDR3 spells CASSPQATDPTLEQYF.

V is TRBV7-9 and J is TRBJ2-7; the D call from TCRdb, TRBD1, cannot be confirmed without DNA. Germline V gene data show CDR1 as SEHNR and CDR2 as FQNEAQ (reference sequence). The CDR3 totals 13 residues. CDR3 sequence reads: CASSTGQTYEQYF.

The CDR3 here is CASRRDRTYNEQFF. The J gene is TRBJ2-1, the V gene TRBV6-2 or TRBV6-3; absent DNA, TCRdb's TRBD1 call cannot be checked. Per germline, CDR1 MNHEY and CDR2 SVGEGT. The CDR3 is 14 amino acids.

The rearrangement uses TRBV7-2 and TRBJ2-7; TCRdb returns TRBD2, unconfirmable since there is no DNA. Germline CDR1 SGHTA, CDR2 FQGNSA. CDR3 length equals 15 residues. CDR3 loop: CASSSLAGVPYEQYF.

V usage is TRBV5-1 and J usage is TRBJ2-1. Germline loops: CDR1 SGHRS, CDR2 YFSETQ. The CDR3 spans 15 residues. This chain's CDR3 is CASSLRESSYNEQFF. The complete variable domain, with remaining parts taken from reference TRBV5-1 and TRBJ2-1, reads KAGVTQTPRYLIKTRGQQVTLSCSPISGHRSVSWYQQTPGQGLQFLFEYFSETQRNKGNFPGRFSGRQFSNSRSEMNVSTLELGDSALYLCASSLRESSYNEQFFGPGTRLTVL.

The CDR3 loop reads CASSYDRDYEQYF. The rearrangement joins TRBV6-5 to TRBJ2-7; TCRdb returns TRBD1, unconfirmable since there is no DNA. The CDR3 length is 13 residues. CDR1 and CDR2 from the germline V gene are MNHEY and SVGAGI.

The chain couples TRBV7-6 to TRBJ2-7. This CDR3 spans 13 amino acids. CDR1 is SGHVS, CDR2 FNYEAQ, per germline. CDR3 protein: CASSLDASYEQYF.

This sequence joins TRBV19 and TRBJ2-2. The CDR3 is made up of 15 amino acids. CDR1 is LNHDA, CDR2 SQIVND, per germline (reference sequence). CDR3 loop: CASRSPSWSSGELFF.

The chain recombines TRBV12-3 or TRBV12-4 with TRBJ2-1; TCRdb indicates TRBD1, and absent DNA this call remains unverified. There are 20 residues in the CDR3. This chain's CDR3 is CASSLHEGVTLGLAGNEQFF.

The chain is built from TRBV6-5 and TRBJ1-2; the D call of TRBD1 rests on TCRdb alone, since no DNA is present to check it. CDR1 and CDR2 from the germline V gene are MNHEY and SVGAGI. The CDR3 is 15 residues long. The CDR3 is CASSYSSQGIYGYTF.

The J gene is TRBJ2-1, the V gene TRBV7-9; the D call of TRBD1 rests on TCRdb alone, since no DNA is present to check it. The CDR3 totals 18 residues. The germline V gene encodes CDR1 SEHNR and CDR2 FQNEAQ (reference sequence). The CDR3 reads CASSSTGGRQSSYNEQFF.

This clonotype is deemed medium-sized by its frequency. The CDR3 sequence: CASSQNRGLTYEQYF. The V gene is TRBV4-1, the J gene TRBJ2-7; TCRdb's D call of TRBD1 is untestable without DNA. The CDR3 spans 15 residues. Germline lookup yields CDR1 MGHRA and CDR2 YSYEKL.